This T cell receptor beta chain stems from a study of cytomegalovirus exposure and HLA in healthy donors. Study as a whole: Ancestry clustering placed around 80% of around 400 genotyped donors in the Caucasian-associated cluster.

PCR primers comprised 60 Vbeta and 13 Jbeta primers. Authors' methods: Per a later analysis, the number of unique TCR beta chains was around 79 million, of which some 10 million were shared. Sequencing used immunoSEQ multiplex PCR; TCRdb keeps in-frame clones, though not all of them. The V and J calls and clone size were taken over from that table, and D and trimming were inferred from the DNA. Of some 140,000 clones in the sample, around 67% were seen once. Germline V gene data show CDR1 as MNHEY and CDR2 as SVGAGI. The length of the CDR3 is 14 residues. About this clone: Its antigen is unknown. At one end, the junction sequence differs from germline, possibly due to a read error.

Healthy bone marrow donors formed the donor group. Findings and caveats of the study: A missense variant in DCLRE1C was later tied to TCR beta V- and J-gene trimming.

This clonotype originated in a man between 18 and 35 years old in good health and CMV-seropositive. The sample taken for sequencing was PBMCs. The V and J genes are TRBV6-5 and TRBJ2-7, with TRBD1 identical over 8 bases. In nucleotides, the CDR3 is TGTGCCAGCCACGGACAGGGCACAACCTACGAGCAGTGCTTC. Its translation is CASHGQGTTYEQCF.